These T cell receptor beta chains were read from a single sample in a study of blood T cell repertoires in COVID-19. Using immunoSEQ multiplex PCR, the repertoire was profiled, and TCRdb retains in-frame clones only, with some absent. The sample has some 210,000 clones, roughly 90% seen once. What was sequenced was PBMCs or T cells enriched from blood (not recorded which). Every receptor here comes from a man aged 18 to 29 with acute COVID-19. CDR3s include the opening cysteine and the closing phenylalanine or tryptophan. The order of the fields is D gene, clone size, V gene, J gene, CDR3 DNA, CDR3 protein. The D gene is left open where the match is weak. Clone size is stated in some rows and not others, as once, few, many or a class when expanded.

TRBD1,NA,TRBV28,TRBJ1-2,TGTGCCAGCAGTTTAAAGGGGGCGCGTGGCTATGGCTACACCTTC,CASSLKGARGYGYTF
NA,once,TRBV28,TRBJ2-7,TGTGCCAGCAGTTTAGCGACTTACTCCTACGAGCAGTACTTC,CASSLATYSYEQYF
NA,once,TRBV27,TRBJ2-2,TGTGCCAGCAGTTTATACTCGAACAGGGCCGGGGAGCTGTTTTTT,CASSLYSNRAGELFF
NA,NA,TRBV7-3,TRBJ2-1,TGTGCCAGCAGCTCCGACAGTTACAATGAGCAGTTCTTC,CASSSDSYNEQFF
TRBD2,NA,TRBV30,TRBJ2-5,TGTGCCTGGAGTGCAAGGAGCGGGAGGGGTTGGGAGACCCAGTACTTC,CAWSARSGRGWETQYF
TRBD1,NA,TRBV7-9,TRBJ2-7,TGTGCCAGCAGCCCACCCTCCTCTAGACAGGGGTTTCCCAGCGAGCAGTACTTC,CASSPPSSRQGFPSEQYF
NA,NA,TRBV3-1/TRBV3-2,TRBJ1-2,TGTGCCAGCAGCCAAGATCTTTCGGTAATCTATGGCTACACCTTC,CASSQDLSVIYGYTF
TRBD2,NA,TRBV7-2,TRBJ2-5,TGTGCCAGCAGCTCTAACGGACTAGCGGGAGGGGTCTCAGGAGAGACCCAGTACTTC,CASSSNGLAGGVSGETQYF
TRBD1,NA,TRBV28,TRBJ1-6,TGTGCCAGCAGTCCTCGACAGGGGGTTAACGGTTCACCCCTCCACTTT,CASSPRQGVNGSPLHF
NA,NA,TRBV6-5,TRBJ2-7,TGTGCCAGCGAAATTTTAGACAGCTACGAGCAGTACTTC,CASEILDSYEQYF
NA,NA,TRBV2,TRBJ1-2,TGTGCCAGCAGTGAAGCGGTCCGGACAGTACTTTCACGGGACTATGGCTACACCTTC,CASSEAVRTVLSRDYGYTF
TRBD2,NA,TRBV15,TRBJ2-2,TGTGCCACCAGCAGATTGGGGACTAGCGGGAGAAAAGGGGAGCTGTTTTTT,CATSRLGTSGRKGELFF
NA,NA,TRBV7-9,TRBJ2-7,TGTGCCAGCAGCTTAGCCGGGAACGCATTCCACGAGCAGTACTTC,CASSLAGNAFHEQYF
NA,NA,TRBV21-1,TRBJ1-5,TGTGCCAGCAGCAATTATTCAGGGGGGAATCAGCCCCAGCATTTT,CASSNYSGGNQPQHF
NA,NA,TRBV11-2,TRBJ1-1,TGTGCCAGCAGCTTAGGGGCCACTGAAGCTTTCTTT,CASSLGATEAFF
TRBD1,once,TRBV5-4,TRBJ2-7,TGTGCCAGCAGCTTGGAGAACAGGGGGGCCCCTAGCTCCTACGAGCAGTACTTC,CASSLENRGAPSSYEQYF
NA,NA,TRBV2,TRBJ2-7,TGTGCCAGCCTACTTCGGGAGAGCTCCTACGAGCAGTACTTC,CASLLRESSYEQYF
TRBD2,NA,TRBV10-3,TRBJ2-1,TGTGCCATCCAAGCCCCGTTAGCGGGGGTAACAGAGCAGTTCTTC,CAIQAPLAGVTEQFF